These T cell receptor beta chains were read from a single sample in a study of response to subunit inactivated influenza vaccine. TCRdb re-called the RT-PCR reads with MiXCR, one entry per CDR3 protein. The sample has approximately 490,000 distinct CDR3 sequences; roughly 7.6% are singletons. The material sequenced was PBMCs from blood, taken approximately 25 months after vaccination. The receptors here all came from a man between 50 and 69 years old who received an inactivated influenza vaccine. Each CDR3 is given with its conserved first and last residue. The order of the fields is V gene, J gene, clone size, D gene, CDR3 DNA, CDR3 protein. D genes are given only for firm matches. Where a row states a size, it is once, few, many or the class of an expanded clone; other rows omit it.

TRBV7-2	TRBJ2-2	few	-	TGTGCCAGCAGCCTGGGTGGGGGGGCTGGTACCGGGGAGCTGTTTTTT	CASSLGGGAGTGELFF
TRBV18	TRBJ2-1	few	TRBD2	TGTGCCAGCCTCCGGGGGAGGGGCGAAAACAATGAGCAGTTCTTC	CASLRGRGENNEQFF
TRBV7-6	TRBJ1-4	-	-	TGTGCCAGCAGCTCTACCGGGACCTTTAATGAAAAACTGTTTTTT	CASSSTGTFNEKLFF
TRBV12-3/TRBV12-4	TRBJ2-7	-	-	TGTGCCAGCACCAAACGGGGGGCCGCCTACGAGCAGTACTTC	CASTKRGAAYEQYF
TRBV25-1	TRBJ2-7	few	-	TGTGCCAGCAGTCAATCCCAGCAGTACTTC	CASSQSQQYF
TRBV12-3/TRBV12-4	TRBJ1-1	few	TRBD1	TGTGCCAGCAGTTTAAGGGCAGGGGGATTAAAAACTGAAGCTTTCTTT	CASSLRAGGLKTEAFF
TRBV5-1	TRBJ1-2	many	-	TGCGCCAGTCGGGACGCCCCTAACTATGGCTACACCTTC	CASRDAPNYGYTF
TRBV29-1	TRBJ2-3	-	-	TGCAGCGGTCGCTCAGGGGGGGTTGCTGCGCAGTATTTT	CSGRSGGVAAQYF
TRBV11-2	TRBJ2-2	many	-	TGTGCCAGTCCCTACGGTCTATCTCTGGACGGGGAGCTGTTTTTT	CASPYGLSLDGELFF
TRBV6-2/TRBV6-3	TRBJ2-3	-	-	TGTGCCAGCAGGGAACCAGGAGATACGCAGTATTTT	CASREPGDTQYF
TRBV12-3/TRBV12-4	TRBJ1-2	-	-	TGTGCCAGCAGTTTTGAAGGGCAAGTCTATGGCTACACCTTC	CASSFEGQVYGYTF
TRBV6-5	TRBJ2-1	-	TRBD2	TGTGCCAGCAGTTACTCGTGGACTAGGAGTGAGCAGTTCTTC	CASSYSWTRSEQFF
TRBV7-2	TRBJ2-2	-	-	TGTGCCAGCAGCACAATATACGCCGGGGAGCTGTTTTTT	CASSTIYAGELFF
TRBV7-2	TRBJ1-3	few	-	TGTGCCAGCAGCCTAAACCCAGGGTATTCGGGAAACACCATATATTTT	CASSLNPGYSGNTIYF
TRBV29-1	TRBJ1-2	few	TRBD1	TGCAGCGTTGAAGATCACAGGAAAGCAGGGGGTCGTGGCTACACCTTC	CSVEDHRKAGGRGYTF
TRBV18	TRBJ1-1	many	-	TGTGCCAGCTCATTAACCCCAGGGGACTCTGAAGCTTTCTTT	CASSLTPGDSEAFF
TRBV6-5	TRBJ1-1	-	-	TGTGCCAGCAGTTACTCGTGGGACGGTGACACTGAAGCTTTCTTT	CASSYSWDGDTEAFF
TRBV6-2/TRBV6-3	TRBJ1-4	few	TRBD1	TGTGCCAGCAGCCGCGGACAGGGAGGGAATGAAAAACTGTTTTTT	CASSRGQGGNEKLFF
TRBV12-3/TRBV12-4	TRBJ2-1	few	-	TGTGCCAGCACCTCAGGCCCTTCCTACAATGAGCAGTTCTTC	CASTSGPSYNEQFF
TRBV4-3	TRBJ2-1	-	TRBD2	TGCGCCAGCAGCCAAGCCAATCTAGCGGGATACAATGAGCAGTTCTTC	CASSQANLAGYNEQFF
TRBV10-3	TRBJ1-6	-	-	TGTGCCTTTCGACAGAACTATAATTCACCCCTCCACTTT	CAFRQNYNSPLHF
TRBV20-1	TRBJ2-7	many	-	TGCAGTGCTAGAGACAGCTACGAGCAGTACTTC	CSARDSYEQYF
TRBV14	TRBJ1-1	-	TRBD1	TGTGCCAGCAGCCCACTGGGACAGGGGGCCCCGAACACTGAAGCTTTCTTT	CASSPLGQGAPNTEAFF
TRBV7-2	TRBJ2-7	few	-	TGTGCCAGCAGCTTAGCGGATCAGCTTACCTTCTACGAGCAGTACTTC	CASSLADQLTFYEQYF
TRBV20-1	TRBJ2-5	-	TRBD2	TGCAGTGCTTCCCGGACTAGCGGAACGCAAGAGACCCAGTACTTC	CSASRTSGTQETQYF
TRBV6-1	TRBJ2-1	many	TRBD2	TGTGCCAGCAGTACCGCGACTAGCCTTTATTACAATGAGCAGTTCTTC	CASSTATSLYYNEQFF
TRBV30	TRBJ1-2	few	-	TGTGCCTGGAGTAGGACGGGGGGCTACACCTTC	CAWSRTGGYTF
TRBV19	TRBJ1-2	few	-	TGTGCCAGTTCACCCGCTGGGTTTTTCTATGGCTACACCTTC	CASSPAGFFYGYTF
TRBV5-6	TRBJ2-7	few	-	TGTGCCAGCAGCTTGGTGGCGGGGCAAACCTACGAGCAGTACTTC	CASSLVAGQTYEQYF
TRBV20-1	TRBJ1-2	-	-	TGCAGTGCTAGAGATGATGGTAGCTACACCTTC	CSARDDGSYTF
TRBV6-2/TRBV6-3	TRBJ1-1	few	-	TGTGCCAGCAAGGAGCCAAACACTGAAGCTTTCTTT	CASKEPNTEAFF
TRBV5-6	TRBJ2-2	-	-	TGTGCCAGCAGCTTCCAGCGCGGGCCCGGGGAGCTGTTTTTT	CASSFQRGPGELFF
TRBV20-1	TRBJ1-5	-	-	TGCTGTGCTAGAGATTTGAGAACTCTGGGGGATCAGCCCCAGCATTTT	CCARDLRTLGDQPQHF
TRBV25-1	TRBJ2-3	-	TRBD2	TGTGCCAGCAGTGAGGGGGGACCAAGATTAGCGGGGTTCCCAGATACGCAGTATTTT	CASSEGGPRLAGFPDTQYF
TRBV12-3/TRBV12-4	TRBJ2-1	few	-	TGTGCCAGCAGTTTCGAGTTAACGCCGGCTGAGCAGTTCTTC	CASSFELTPAEQFF